This T cell receptor beta chain came from a study of cytomegalovirus exposure and HLA in healthy donors. General study findings and limits: Most TCR sequences were uncommon, yet certain public TCRs appeared in many donors.

Using immunoSEQ multiplex PCR, the repertoire was profiled, and TCRdb retains in-frame clones only, with some absent. Seen here are hundreds of thousands of clones, 70% to 90% observed once, and the top ten hold 4.5% to 7%. Turning to this clone: The antigen is undetermined.

The donors were in the roughly 130-subject validation cohort, distinct from the roughly 700-subject first cohort. This CDR3 has 13 residues. J was trimmed by 8 bases and V by 2 bases; bases with no gene match: 3. Germline-derived CDR1 and CDR2 are MNHEY and SMNVEV (reference sequence). The receptor's source is a young woman in good health and CMV-seronegative. This sequence joins TRBV27 and TRBJ2-1; 7 nucleotides agree with TRBD2. The sequenced sample consisted of PBMCs. The CDR3 is CASSLTSVHEQFF. In nucleotides, the CDR3 is TGTGCCAGCAGTTTAACTAGCGTACATGAGCAGTTCTTC.